This TCR beta chain is drawn from a study of blood T cell repertoires in COVID-19. The germline CDR1 and CDR2 sequences are SQVTM and ANQGSEA. CDR3 length: 12 amino acids. Trimming took off 3 bases at V and 3 bases at J, with 6 bases between the two ends. Per the authors' pipeline: Amplification of reference gene primers provided the estimated nucleated cell counts. Libraries were prepared by immunoSEQ multiplex PCR; TCRdb keeps only in-frame clonotypes and omits some of them. D and trimming come from the DNA, and the V and J calls and clone size come from that table. The table records 350,000 to 450,000 clones, 75% to 90% of them present only once.

The sequencing sample was made of PBMCs or T cells enriched from blood (not recorded which). This TCR was recovered from a man under 40 who had recovered from COVID-19. The genes are TRBV29-1 and TRBJ2-1, with D uncertain. The CDR3 reads CSVEPSYNEQFF. CDR3 nucleotide sequence: TGCAGCGTTGAGCCTAGCTACAATGAGCAGTTCTTC.